This TCR beta chain comes out of a study of blood T cell repertoires in COVID-19. The V gene's germline CDR1 is SGHTS and CDR2 YDEGEE. V dropped 7 bases and J dropped 3 bases, with 22 bases sitting between them. The CDR3 length is 16 residues. Sequenced by immunoSEQ multiplex PCR; TCRdb stores in-frame clones only, minus some. The table lists under 200,000 clones, 90% of them singletons. The rearrangement uses TRBV5-8 and TRBJ1-1; a weak D match, TRBD1 (6 bases). This clonotype was obtained from a man in his fifties or sixties with acute or convalescent COVID-19. Input material: peripheral blood. CDR3 region: CASPAPGDRSYTEAFF. DNA of the CDR3: TGTGCCAGCCCTGCTCCGGGTGACAGGTCTTACACTGAAGCTTTCTTT.